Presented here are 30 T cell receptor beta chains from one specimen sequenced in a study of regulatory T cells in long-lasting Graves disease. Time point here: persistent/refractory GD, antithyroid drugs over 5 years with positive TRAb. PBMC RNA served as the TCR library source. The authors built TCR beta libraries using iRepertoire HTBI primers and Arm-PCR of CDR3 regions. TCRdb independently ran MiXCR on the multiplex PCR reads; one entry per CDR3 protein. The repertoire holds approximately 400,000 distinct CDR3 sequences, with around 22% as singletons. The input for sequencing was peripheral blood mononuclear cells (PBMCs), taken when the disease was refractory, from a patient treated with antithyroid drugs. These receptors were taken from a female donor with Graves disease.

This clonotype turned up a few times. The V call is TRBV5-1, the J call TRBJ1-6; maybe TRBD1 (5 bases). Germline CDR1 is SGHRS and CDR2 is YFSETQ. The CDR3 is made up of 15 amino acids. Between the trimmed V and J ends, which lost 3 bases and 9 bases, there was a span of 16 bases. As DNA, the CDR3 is TGCGCCAGCAGCTCCGGGACGGGGGTTGGTTCACCCCTCCACTTT. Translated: CASSSGTGVGSPLHF.

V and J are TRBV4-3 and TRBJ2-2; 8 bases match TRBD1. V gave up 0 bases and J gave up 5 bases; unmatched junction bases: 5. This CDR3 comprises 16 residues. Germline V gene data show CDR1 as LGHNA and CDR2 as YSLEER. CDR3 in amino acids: CASSQDWTGYTGELFF. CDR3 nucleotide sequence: TGCGCCAGCAGCCAAGATTGGACAGGGTATACCGGGGAGCTGTTTTTT.

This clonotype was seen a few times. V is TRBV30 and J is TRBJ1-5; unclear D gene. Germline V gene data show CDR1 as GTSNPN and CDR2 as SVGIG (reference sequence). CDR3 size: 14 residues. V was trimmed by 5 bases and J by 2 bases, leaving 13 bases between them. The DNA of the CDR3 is TGTGCCTGGGAGGCCAGCGGAGGCAATCAGCCCCAGCATTTT. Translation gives CAWEASGGNQPQHF.

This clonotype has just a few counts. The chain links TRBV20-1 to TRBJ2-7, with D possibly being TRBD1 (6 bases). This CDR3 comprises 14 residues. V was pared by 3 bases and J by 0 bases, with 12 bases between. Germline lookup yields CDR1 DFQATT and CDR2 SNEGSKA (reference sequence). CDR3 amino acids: CSASRQALSYEQYF. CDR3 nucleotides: TGCAGTGCTAGTCGACAGGCCCTCTCCTACGAGCAGTACTTC.

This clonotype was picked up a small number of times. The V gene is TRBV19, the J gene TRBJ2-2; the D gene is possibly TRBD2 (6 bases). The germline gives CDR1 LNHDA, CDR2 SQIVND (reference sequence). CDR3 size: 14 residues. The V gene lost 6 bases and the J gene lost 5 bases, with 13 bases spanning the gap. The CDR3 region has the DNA TGTGCCAGTAGCCTAACTAGCTCGACCGGGGAGCTGTTTTTT. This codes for CASSLTSSTGELFF.

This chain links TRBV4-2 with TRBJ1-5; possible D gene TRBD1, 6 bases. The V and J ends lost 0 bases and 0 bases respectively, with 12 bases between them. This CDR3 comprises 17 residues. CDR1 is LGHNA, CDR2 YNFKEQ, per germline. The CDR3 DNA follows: TGTGCCAGCAGCCAAGAGGGACAAAGCCATAGCAATCAGCCCCAGCATTTT. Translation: CASSQEGQSHSNQPQHF.

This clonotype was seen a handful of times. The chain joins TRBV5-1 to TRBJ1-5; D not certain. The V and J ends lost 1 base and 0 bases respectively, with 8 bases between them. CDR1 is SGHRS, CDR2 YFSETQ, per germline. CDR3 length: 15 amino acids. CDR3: CASSLHGDSNQPQHF. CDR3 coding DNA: TGCGCCAGCAGCTTGCACGGGGATAGCAATCAGCCCCAGCATTTT.

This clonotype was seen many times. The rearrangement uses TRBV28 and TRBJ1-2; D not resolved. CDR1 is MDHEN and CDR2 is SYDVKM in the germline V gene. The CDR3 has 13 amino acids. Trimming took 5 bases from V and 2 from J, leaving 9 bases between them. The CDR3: CASSLLPNYGYTF. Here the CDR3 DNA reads TGTGCCAGCAGTCTTCTACCAAACTATGGCTACACCTTC.

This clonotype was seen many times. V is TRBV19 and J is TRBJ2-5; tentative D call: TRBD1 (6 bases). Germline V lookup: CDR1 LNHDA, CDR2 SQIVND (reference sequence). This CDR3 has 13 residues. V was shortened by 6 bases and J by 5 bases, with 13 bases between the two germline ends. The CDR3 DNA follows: TGTGCCAGTAGAGGAACAGGGCTGGAGACCCAGTACTTC. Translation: CASRGTGLETQYF.

The CDR3 DNA reads TGCAGTGCCAACCGTGGAGGGGTGGATGAGCAGTTCTTC. It translates to CSANRGGVDEQFF. V usage is TRBV20-1 and J usage is TRBJ2-1; D is possibly TRBD2 (6 bases). The CDR3 consists of 13 residues. Germline V gene data show CDR1 as DFQATT and CDR2 as SNEGSKA (reference sequence). V was pared by 6 bases and J by 8 bases, with 17 bases between.

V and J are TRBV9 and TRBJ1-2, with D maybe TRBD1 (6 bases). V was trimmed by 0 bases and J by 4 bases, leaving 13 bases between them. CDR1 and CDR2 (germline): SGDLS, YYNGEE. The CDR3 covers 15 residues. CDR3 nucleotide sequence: TGTGCCAGCAGCGTAGCGGATACAGGGACCTATGGCTACACCTTC. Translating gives CASSVADTGTYGYTF.

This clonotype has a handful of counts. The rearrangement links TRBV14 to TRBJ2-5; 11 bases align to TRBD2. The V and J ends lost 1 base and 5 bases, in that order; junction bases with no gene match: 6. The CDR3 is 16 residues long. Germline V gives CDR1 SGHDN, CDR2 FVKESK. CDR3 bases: TGTGCCAGCAGCCAAGCCCTAGCGGGAGGACCGGAGACCCAGTACTTC. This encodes CASSQALAGGPETQYF.

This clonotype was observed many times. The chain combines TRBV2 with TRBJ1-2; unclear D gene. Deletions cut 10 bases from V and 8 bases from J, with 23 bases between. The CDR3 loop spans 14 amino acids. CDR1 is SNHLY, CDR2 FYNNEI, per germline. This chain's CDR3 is CANTPRDNTRGYTF. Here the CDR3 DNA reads TGTGCCAACACACCACGCGACAACACGAGAGGCTACACCTTC.

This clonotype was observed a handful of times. DNA for the CDR3: TGTGCCAGCAGCCAAGATACCGGGACAGGGATGAACTATGGCTACACCTTC. Translation: CASSQDTGTGMNYGYTF. The chain recombines TRBV4-2 with TRBJ1-2; 9 positions agree with TRBD1. Germline V lookup: CDR1 LGHNA, CDR2 YNFKEQ. Trimming cost V 0 bases and J 2 bases; bases outside gene matches: 7. The CDR3 has 17 amino acids.

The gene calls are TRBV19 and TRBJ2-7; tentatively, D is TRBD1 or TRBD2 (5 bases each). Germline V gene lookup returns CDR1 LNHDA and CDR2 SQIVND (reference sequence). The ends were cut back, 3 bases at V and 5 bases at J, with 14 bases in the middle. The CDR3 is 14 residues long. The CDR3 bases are TGTGCCAGTAGTATTTTCGGGGCTAGGAACGAGCAGTACTTC. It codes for CASSIFGARNEQYF.

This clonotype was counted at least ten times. This chain's CDR3 is CSAPHDRANEQFF. The CDR3 coding sequence is TGCAGTGCTCCCCATGACAGAGCCAATGAGCAGTTCTTC. The J gene is TRBJ2-1, the V gene TRBV20-1; D is possibly TRBD1 (5 bases). Trimming pared 5 bases from V and 6 bases from J, leaving 14 bases between. This CDR3 comprises 13 residues. In germline, CDR1 is DFQATT, CDR2 SNEGSKA (reference sequence).

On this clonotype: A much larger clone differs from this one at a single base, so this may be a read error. CDR3 nucleotide sequence: TGTGCCAGCAGAACGGGGGGGAAGACCCAGTACTTC. This translates into CASRTGGKTQYF. V is TRBV28 and J is TRBJ2-5; TRBD2 aligns across 8 bases. V shed 6 bases, J shed 6 bases, and the junction held 3 bases outside the gene matches. CDR3 length equals 12 residues. Germline CDR1 and CDR2: MDHEN and SYDVKM.

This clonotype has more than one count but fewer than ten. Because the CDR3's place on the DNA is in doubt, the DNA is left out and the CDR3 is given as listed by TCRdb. The CDR3 spells CASILATGGTEAFF. This chain links TRBV19 with TRBJ1-1; the DNA was not used to check the table's D call, TRBD1. Germline values: CDR1 LNHDA, CDR2 SQIVND (reference sequence). 14 amino acids form the CDR3, both terminal residues included.

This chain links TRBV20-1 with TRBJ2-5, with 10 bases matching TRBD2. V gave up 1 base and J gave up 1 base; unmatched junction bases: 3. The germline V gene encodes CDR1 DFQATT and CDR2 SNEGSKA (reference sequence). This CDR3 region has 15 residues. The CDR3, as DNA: TGCAGTGCTAGAGGGAGCGGGAGGGGCCAAGAGACCCAGTACTTC. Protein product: CSARGSGRGQETQYF.

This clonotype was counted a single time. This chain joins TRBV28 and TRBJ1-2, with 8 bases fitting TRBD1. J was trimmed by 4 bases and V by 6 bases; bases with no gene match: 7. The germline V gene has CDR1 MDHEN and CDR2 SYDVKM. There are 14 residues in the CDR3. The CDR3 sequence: CASSNSGGGYGYTF. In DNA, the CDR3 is TGTGCCAGCAGCAATTCAGGGGGCGGCTATGGCTACACCTTC.

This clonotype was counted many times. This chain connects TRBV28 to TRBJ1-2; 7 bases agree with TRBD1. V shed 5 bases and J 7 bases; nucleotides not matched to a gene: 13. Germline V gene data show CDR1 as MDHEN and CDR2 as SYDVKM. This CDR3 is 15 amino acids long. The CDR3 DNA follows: TGTGCCAGCAGTAAGAAGCGACAGGGCCTCATTGGCTACACCTTC. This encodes CASSKKRQGLIGYTF.

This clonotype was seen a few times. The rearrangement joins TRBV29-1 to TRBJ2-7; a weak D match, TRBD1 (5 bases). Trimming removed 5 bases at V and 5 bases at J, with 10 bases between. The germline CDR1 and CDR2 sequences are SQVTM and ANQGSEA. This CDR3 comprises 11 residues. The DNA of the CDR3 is TGCAGCGTTAGGACACCCCACGAGCAGTACTTC. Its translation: CSVRTPHEQYF.

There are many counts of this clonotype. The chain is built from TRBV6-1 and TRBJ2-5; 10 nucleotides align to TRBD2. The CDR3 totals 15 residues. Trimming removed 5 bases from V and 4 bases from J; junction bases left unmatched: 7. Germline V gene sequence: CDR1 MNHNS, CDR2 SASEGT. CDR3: CASSPLSSGRETQYF. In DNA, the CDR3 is TGTGCCAGCAGTCCCCTATCTAGCGGGAGAGAGACCCAGTACTTC.

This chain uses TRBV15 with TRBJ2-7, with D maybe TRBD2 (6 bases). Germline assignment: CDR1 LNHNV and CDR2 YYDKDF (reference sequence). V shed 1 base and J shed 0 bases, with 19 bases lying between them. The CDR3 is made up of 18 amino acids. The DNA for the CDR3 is TGTGCCACCAGCAGAGTGTTTAGCGGAGGTCCTAGCTCCTACGAGCAGTACTTC. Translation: CATSRVFSGGPSSYEQYF.

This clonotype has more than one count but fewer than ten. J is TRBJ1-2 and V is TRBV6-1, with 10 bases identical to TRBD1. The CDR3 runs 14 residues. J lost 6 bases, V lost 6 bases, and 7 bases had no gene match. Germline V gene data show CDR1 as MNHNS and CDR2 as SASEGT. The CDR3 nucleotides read TGTGCCAGCAGGCGAACCGGGACAGGGGATGGCTACACCTTC. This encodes CASRRTGTGDGYTF.

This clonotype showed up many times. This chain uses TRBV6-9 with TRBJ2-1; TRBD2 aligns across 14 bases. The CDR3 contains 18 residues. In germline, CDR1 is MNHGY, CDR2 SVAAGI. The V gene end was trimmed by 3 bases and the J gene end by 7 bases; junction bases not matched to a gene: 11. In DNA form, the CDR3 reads TGTGCCAGCAGTTACTCTATAATGACTAGCGGGAGGGATAATGAGCAGTTCTTC. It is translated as CASSYSIMTSGRDNEQFF.

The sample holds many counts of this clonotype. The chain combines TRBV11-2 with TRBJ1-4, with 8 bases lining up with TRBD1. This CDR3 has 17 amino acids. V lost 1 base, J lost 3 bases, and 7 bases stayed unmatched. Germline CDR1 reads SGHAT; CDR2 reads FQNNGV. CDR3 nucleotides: TGTGCCAGCAGCTTAGTCAGGGGGCGAATATCTAATGAAAAACTGTTTTTT. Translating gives CASSLVRGRISNEKLFF.

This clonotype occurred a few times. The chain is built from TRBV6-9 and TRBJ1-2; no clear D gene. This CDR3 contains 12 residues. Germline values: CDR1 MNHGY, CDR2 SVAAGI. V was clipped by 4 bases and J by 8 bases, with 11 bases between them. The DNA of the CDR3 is TGTGCCAGCAGTTTAGCCAGGAGGGGCTACACCTTC. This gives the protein CASSLARRGYTF.

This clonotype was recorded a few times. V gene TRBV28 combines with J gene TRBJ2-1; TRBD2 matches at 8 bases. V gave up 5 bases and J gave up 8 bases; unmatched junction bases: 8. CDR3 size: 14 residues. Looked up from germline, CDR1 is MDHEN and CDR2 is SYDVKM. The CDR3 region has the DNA TGTGCCAGCAGTCATCAGCGGGAGAACTATGAGCAGTTCTTC. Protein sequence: CASSHQRENYEQFF.

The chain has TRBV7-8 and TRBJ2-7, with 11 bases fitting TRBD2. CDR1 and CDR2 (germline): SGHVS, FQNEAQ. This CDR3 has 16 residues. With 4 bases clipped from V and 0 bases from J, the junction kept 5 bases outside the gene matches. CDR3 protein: CASSWGLAESSYEQYF. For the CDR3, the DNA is TGTGCCAGCAGCTGGGGACTAGCGGAAAGCTCCTACGAGCAGTACTTC. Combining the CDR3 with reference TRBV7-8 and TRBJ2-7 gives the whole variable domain GAGVSQSPRYKVAKRGQDVALRCDPISGHVSLFWYQQALGQGPEFLTYFQNEAQLDKSGLPSDRFFAERPEGSVSTLKIQRTQQEDSAVYLCASSWGLAESSYEQYFGPGTRLTVT.